One and the same sample provided the 28 T cell receptor beta chains below, sequenced in a study of T-cell memory formation after mild COVID-19. TCRdb called the 5' RACE reads again in MiXCR, with one record for every CDR3 protein. This sample has about 620,000 distinct CDR3 sequences, with about a sixth found just once. Sequencing was performed on PBMCs or a T cell subset sorted from them (not recorded which). The source is an adult woman who had mild COVID-19 (a few samples of this study predate the infection). Cell type and time point are not known.

This chain connects TRBV19 to TRBJ2-7, with D hard to call. V lost 3 bases and J 5 bases, leaving 5 bases between the germline ends. The CDR3 runs 11 residues. The germline V gene has CDR1 LNHDA and CDR2 SQIVND (reference sequence). The CDR3, as DNA: TGTGCCAGTAGTATTGGGCACGAGCAGTACTTC. This gives the protein CASSIGHEQYF.

This clonotype has more than one count but fewer than ten. The J gene is TRBJ2-5, the V gene TRBV29-1, with D possibly being TRBD2 (5 bases). Deletions cut 2 bases from V and 2 bases from J, with 9 bases between. The CDR3 is 13 amino acids. Looked up from germline, CDR1 is SQVTM and CDR2 is ANQGSEA. CDR3 DNA sequence: TGCAGCGTTGAACGGTGGACTCAAGAGACCCAGTACTTC. It encodes CSVERWTQETQYF.

V usage is TRBV6-5 and J usage is TRBJ1-1, with 8 bases that match TRBD1. In germline, CDR1 is MNHEY, CDR2 SVGAGI. This CDR3 has 16 residues. Trimming removed 0 bases from V and 4 bases from J; junction bases left unmatched: 7. The CDR3 DNA reads as TGTGCCAGCAGTTACTCTCGGGACAGGTCGGGCACTGAAGCTTTCTTT. It codes for CASSYSRDRSGTEAFF.

This clonotype was seen more than once but under ten times. This chain uses TRBV27 with TRBJ2-6; 8 nucleotides line up with TRBD1. CDR1 is MNHEY, CDR2 SMNVEV, per germline (reference sequence). Trimming at V came to 6 bases and at J to 3 bases, leaving 4 bases not matched to a gene. The CDR3 loop spans 15 amino acids. The CDR3 is CASSYRGFGANVLTF. In DNA form, the CDR3 reads TGTGCCAGCAGCTACAGGGGGTTTGGGGCCAACGTCCTGACTTTC.

The V call is TRBV7-9, the J call TRBJ1-2, with D possibly being TRBD1 (6 bases). Trimming left V 5 bases short and J 8 bases short, with 21 bases between. The CDR3 has 15 residues. Germline V gene data show CDR1 as SEHNR and CDR2 as FQNEAQ (reference sequence). In DNA form, the CDR3 reads TGTGCCAGCAGCACCCAGCCAGGGGCCGTGACCGGCTACACCTTC. This sequence encodes CASSTQPGAVTGYTF.

This clonotype was seen only a few times. V gene TRBV6-5 combines with J gene TRBJ2-2; D is uncertain. CDR1 and CDR2 from the germline V gene are MNHEY and SVGAGI. CDR3 size: 14 residues. Trimming removed 3 bases from V and 3 bases from J, with 8 bases in between. DNA for the CDR3: TGTGCCAGCAGTTATTCTCAGGACACCGGGGAGCTGTTTTTT. Its translation: CASSYSQDTGELFF.

This clonotype came up a few times. The chain is built from TRBV7-9 and TRBJ2-5; D is unresolved. V dropped 8 bases and J dropped 1 base, with 8 bases sitting between them. CDR3 length: 12 residues. CDR1 SEHNR and CDR2 FQNEAQ come from the germline V gene (reference sequence). In DNA, the CDR3 is TGTGCCAGCGCAACTTTCCAAGAGACCCAGTACTTC. This codes for CASATFQETQYF.

The chain carries TRBV5-1 and TRBJ2-7; 7 bases are shared with TRBD1. The CDR3 length is 15 residues. V trimming: 1 base; J trimming: 4 bases; junction bases outside the gene matches: 8. The V gene's germline CDR1 is SGHRS and CDR2 YFSETQ. CDR3 nucleotide sequence: TGCGCCAGCAGCTTGAGGGCAGGGGGTAGGTACGAGCAGTACTTC. Translated: CASSLRAGGRYEQYF.

This clonotype was observed many times. The chain carries TRBV28 and TRBJ2-5; 9 bases are a match to TRBD2. The CDR3 loop spans 15 amino acids. With V trimmed by 5 bases and J by 3 bases, 7 bases remained unmatched. The germline gives CDR1 MDHEN, CDR2 SYDVKM. The CDR3 is CASSTRGRAEETQYF. Here the CDR3 DNA reads TGTGCCAGCAGTACGCGCGGGAGGGCCGAAGAGACCCAGTACTTC.

The chain couples TRBV10-3 to TRBJ2-5; TRBD1 aligns across 12 bases. V shed 9 bases, J shed 5 bases, and the junction held 7 bases outside the gene matches. The CDR3 consists of 14 residues. Per the germline V gene, CDR1 is ENHRY and CDR2 is SYGVKD. The DNA of the CDR3 is TGTGCCATAGCCGGGACAGGGGGCTGGGAGACCCAGTACTTC. As protein: CAIAGTGGWETQYF.

The chain joins TRBV5-1 to TRBJ2-6, with D possibly TRBD1 on 5 matching bases. The ends were cut back, 4 bases at V and 0 bases at J, with 14 bases in the middle. The CDR3 covers 17 residues. Per the germline V gene, CDR1 is SGHRS and CDR2 is YFSETQ. CDR3 loop: CASSSTSRVSGANVLTF. The CDR3 DNA follows: TGCGCCAGCAGCAGTACAAGCAGGGTCTCTGGGGCCAACGTCCTGACTTTC.

CDR3 nucleotide sequence: TGTGCCAGCAGTCTGGGGGCGGGCAGTGAAGAAGCTTTCTTT. It encodes CASSLGAGSEEAFF. The chain has TRBV27 and TRBJ1-1; perhaps TRBD1 as D (6 bases). CDR1 is MNHEY and CDR2 is SMNVEV in the germline V gene (reference sequence). The CDR3 extends over 14 amino acids. The germline V and J ends were trimmed by 5 bases and 8 bases, with 18 bases remaining between them.

This clonotype came up a few times. This sequence joins TRBV28 and TRBJ1-2; 9 bases line up with TRBD1. This CDR3 is 15 amino acids long. V gave up 5 bases and J gave up 8 bases; unmatched junction bases: 12. In germline, CDR1 is MDHEN, CDR2 SYDVKM. The CDR3 DNA reads TGTGCCAGCAGTCTCGAACAGGGGGCGCATACGGGCTACACCTTC. Protein sequence: CASSLEQGAHTGYTF.

This clonotype was recorded a few times. This sequence joins TRBV7-2 and TRBJ1-2, with a tentative D call TRBD1 (6 bases). Per the germline V gene, CDR1 is SGHTA and CDR2 is FQGNSA. This CDR3 region has 15 residues. V lost 5 bases to trimming and J lost 3 bases, with 16 bases between them. The CDR3 loop reads CASSLGAGADYGYTF. CDR3 coding DNA: TGTGCCAGCAGCCTAGGAGCAGGGGCGGACTATGGCTACACCTTC.

This clonotype was counted only a few times. This chain connects TRBV5-1 to TRBJ1-1; D gene ambiguous. Germline CDR1 is SGHRS and CDR2 is YFSETQ. The CDR3 totals 13 residues. Trimming removed 4 bases from V and 3 bases from J, with 10 bases in between. The CDR3 region is CASSSFGDTEAFF. CDR3 DNA: TGCGCCAGCAGCAGTTTTGGGGACACTGAAGCTTTCTTT.

A few counts support this clonotype. The chain couples TRBV29-1 to TRBJ1-4, with 7 bases identical to TRBD1. Germline CDR1 SQVTM, CDR2 ANQGSEA. This CDR3 region has 14 residues. After removal of 0 bases from V and 8 bases from J, the junction contained 6 bases not matched to a gene. The DNA for the CDR3 is TGCAGCGTTGAAGATACGACAGGGAGCGAAAAACTGTTTTTT. It is translated as CSVEDTTGSEKLFF.

This clonotype has ten or more counts. The rearrangement uses TRBV7-6 and TRBJ2-3, with 9 bases aligning to TRBD2. There are 18 residues in the CDR3. Per the germline V gene, CDR1 is SGHVS and CDR2 is FNYEAQ. V trimming: 2 bases; J trimming: 7 bases; junction bases outside the gene matches: 16. The CDR3 loop is CASSLQLSSGVAFYTQYF. CDR3 DNA sequence: TGTGCCAGCAGCTTACAGTTATCTAGCGGGGTGGCTTTTTATACGCAGTATTTT.

This clonotype was seen a few times. The V call is TRBV4-2, the J call TRBJ1-5; D possibly corresponds to TRBD1 (5 bases). The germline V gene has CDR1 LGHNA and CDR2 YNFKEQ. The CDR3 is made up of 15 amino acids. V was shortened by 0 bases and J by 4 bases, with 10 bases between the two germline ends. The CDR3 reads CASSQDGAGNQPQHF. The CDR3 DNA reads as TGTGCCAGCAGCCAAGATGGGGCAGGGAATCAGCCCCAGCATTTT.

This clonotype was observed a handful of times. The chain carries TRBV5-1 and TRBJ1-5; D is possibly TRBD1 (6 bases). Germline CDR1 SGHRS, CDR2 YFSETQ. The germline V and J ends were trimmed by 2 bases and 6 bases, with 12 bases remaining between them. The CDR3 runs to 14 residues. In DNA form, the CDR3 reads TGCGCCAGCAGCTTATCAGGGGTGGGTCAGCCCCAGCATTTT. Residues: CASSLSGVGQPQHF.

Written as DNA, the CDR3 is TGTGCCACCCATAACAGGGGGAACACTGAAGCTTTCTTT. This sequence encodes CATHNRGNTEAFF. This chain connects TRBV19 to TRBJ1-1; 7 nucleotides match TRBD1. J was trimmed by 1 base and V by 10 bases; bases with no gene match: 6. Germline CDR1 reads LNHDA; CDR2 reads SQIVND (reference sequence). This CDR3 has 13 residues.

This clonotype was detected ten times or more. The chain is built from TRBV11-2 and TRBJ2-5, with 8 bases fitting TRBD2. CDR3 length: 16 amino acids. Germline V gives CDR1 SGHAT, CDR2 FQNNGV. With V trimmed by 2 bases and J by 1 base, 6 bases remained unmatched. The CDR3 sequence: CASSLFQRGLQETQYF. The CDR3 DNA is TGTGCCAGCAGCTTATTCCAGCGGGGGCTCCAAGAGACCCAGTACTTC.

CDR3: CASRKREHTEAFF. Here the CDR3 DNA reads TGTGCCAGCAGGAAACGGGAGCACACTGAAGCTTTCTTT. The chain joins TRBV7-2 to TRBJ1-1; D gene ambiguous. Germline values: CDR1 SGHTA, CDR2 FQGNSA. V lost 6 bases and J lost 3, with 11 bases in between. The CDR3 loop spans 13 amino acids. Filled out from reference TRBV7-2 and TRBJ1-1, the complete variable domain reads GAGVSQSPSNKVTEKGKDVELRCDPISGHTALYWYRQSLGQGLEFLIYFQGNSAPDKSGLPSDRFSAERTGGSVSTLTIQRTQQEDSAVYLCASRKREHTEAFFGQGTRLTVV.

The rearrangement links TRBV4-3 to TRBJ2-3; D is ambiguous. Per the germline V gene, CDR1 is LGHNA and CDR2 is YSLEER. Trimming removed 0 bases at V and 2 bases at J, with 12 bases between. The CDR3 loop spans 16 amino acids. Here the CDR3 DNA reads TGCGCCAGCAGCCAAGATCTGGGGTCCACCACAGATACGCAGTATTTT. Amino acid sequence: CASSQDLGSTTDTQYF.

The rearrangement uses TRBV5-1 and TRBJ2-1; weak D call: TRBD2 (5 bases). V lost 0 bases and J lost 7, with 8 bases in between. This CDR3 is built from 13 residues. Germline V lookup: CDR1 SGHRS, CDR2 YFSETQ. The CDR3 sequence is CASSLEDYNEQFF. The CDR3 nucleotides read TGCGCCAGCAGCTTGGAAGACTATAATGAGCAGTTCTTC.

This clonotype was observed a few times. The chain links TRBV12-3 or TRBV12-4 to TRBJ1-5; D call uncertain. The germline V and J ends were trimmed by 5 bases and 0 bases, with 14 bases remaining between them. The CDR3 loop spans 16 amino acids. The CDR3 DNA follows: TGTGCCAGCAGTCCATACACTGCTTATAGCAATCAGCCCCAGCATTTT. Protein: CASSPYTAYSNQPQHF.

V is TRBV20-1 and J is TRBJ2-5; D is perhaps TRBD1 or TRBD2 (6 bases each). Germline values: CDR1 DFQATT, CDR2 SNEGSKA (reference sequence). Trimming took off 7 bases at V and 4 bases at J, with 16 bases between the two ends. The CDR3 loop spans 13 amino acids. CDR3: CSVETGAGETQYF. Written as DNA, the CDR3 is TGCAGTGTTGAGACGGGGGCGGGAGAGACCCAGTACTTC.

V and J are TRBV4-1 and TRBJ2-1, with TRBD1 matching over 7 bases. This CDR3 contains 15 residues. CDR1 is MGHRA, CDR2 YSYEKL, per germline. The junction had 7 bases not matched to a gene; V was cut back by 3 bases and J by 5 bases. Written as DNA, the CDR3 is TGCGCCAGCAGCCAGCTACGGACAGGCGACAATGAGCAGTTCTTC. This codes for CASSQLRTGDNEQFF.

This clonotype was found a few times. J is TRBJ2-4 and V is TRBV20-1; no reliable D call. The CDR3 is 14 amino acids. The V gene's germline CDR1 is DFQATT and CDR2 SNEGSKA (reference sequence). Trimming took off 1 base at V and 2 bases at J, with 9 bases between the two ends. CDR3 sequence reads: CSARADNSKNIQYF. CDR3 DNA sequence: TGCAGTGCTAGAGCCGACAATTCCAAAAACATTCAGTACTTC.